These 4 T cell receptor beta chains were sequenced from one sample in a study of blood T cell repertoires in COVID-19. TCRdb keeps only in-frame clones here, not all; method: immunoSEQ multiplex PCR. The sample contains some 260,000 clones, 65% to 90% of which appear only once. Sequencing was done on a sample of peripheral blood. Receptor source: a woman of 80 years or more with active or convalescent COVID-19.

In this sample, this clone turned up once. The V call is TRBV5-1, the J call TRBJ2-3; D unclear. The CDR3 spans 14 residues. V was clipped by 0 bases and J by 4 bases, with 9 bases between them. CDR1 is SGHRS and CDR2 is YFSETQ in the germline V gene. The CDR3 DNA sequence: TGCGCCAGCAGCTTGGCTTCGACTGCAGATACGCAGTATTTT. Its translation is CASSLASTADTQYF.

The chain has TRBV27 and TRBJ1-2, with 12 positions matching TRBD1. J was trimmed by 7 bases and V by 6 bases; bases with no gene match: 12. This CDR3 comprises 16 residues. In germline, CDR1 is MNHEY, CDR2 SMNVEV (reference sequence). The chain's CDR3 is CASRASGTGGKGGYTF. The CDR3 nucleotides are TGTGCCAGCAGGGCGTCCGGGACAGGGGGCAAGGGTGGCTACACCTTC.

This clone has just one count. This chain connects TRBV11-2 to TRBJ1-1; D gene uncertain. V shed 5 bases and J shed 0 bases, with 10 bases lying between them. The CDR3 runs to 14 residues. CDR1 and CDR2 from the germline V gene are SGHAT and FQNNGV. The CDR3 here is CASSHRRVNTEAFF. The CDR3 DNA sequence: TGTGCCAGCAGCCACCGCCGAGTGAACACTGAAGCTTTCTTT.

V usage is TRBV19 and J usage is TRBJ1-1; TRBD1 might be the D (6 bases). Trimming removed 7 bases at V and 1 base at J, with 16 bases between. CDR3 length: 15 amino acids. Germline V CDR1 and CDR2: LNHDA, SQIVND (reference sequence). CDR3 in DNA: TGTGCCAGTACCGCCTGGGCAGGGGAGAACACTGAAGCTTTCTTT. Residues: CASTAWAGENTEAFF.